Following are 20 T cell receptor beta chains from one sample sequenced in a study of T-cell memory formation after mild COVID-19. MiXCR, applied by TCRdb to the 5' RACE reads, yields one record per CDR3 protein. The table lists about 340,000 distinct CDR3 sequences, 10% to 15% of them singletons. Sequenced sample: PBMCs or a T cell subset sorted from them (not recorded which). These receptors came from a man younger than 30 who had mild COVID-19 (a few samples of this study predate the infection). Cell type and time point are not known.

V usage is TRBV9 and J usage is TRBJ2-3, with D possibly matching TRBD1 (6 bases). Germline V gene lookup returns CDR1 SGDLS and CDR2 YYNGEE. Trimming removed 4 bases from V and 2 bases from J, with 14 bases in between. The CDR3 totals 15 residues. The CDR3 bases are TGTGCCAGCAGCATGGACCCAGGGGTCACAGATACGCAGTATTTT. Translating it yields CASSMDPGVTDTQYF.

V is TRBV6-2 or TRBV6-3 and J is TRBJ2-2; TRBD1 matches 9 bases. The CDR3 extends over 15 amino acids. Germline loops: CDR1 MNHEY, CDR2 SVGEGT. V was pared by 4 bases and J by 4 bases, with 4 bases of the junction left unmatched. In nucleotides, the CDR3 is TGTGCCAGCAGTTCGGGACAGGGATTCACCGGGGAGCTGTTTTTT. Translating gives CASSSGQGFTGELFF.

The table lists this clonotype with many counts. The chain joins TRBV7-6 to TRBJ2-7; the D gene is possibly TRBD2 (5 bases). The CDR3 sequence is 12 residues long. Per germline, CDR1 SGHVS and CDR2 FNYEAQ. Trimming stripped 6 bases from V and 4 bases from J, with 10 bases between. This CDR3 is CASSSGLYEQYF. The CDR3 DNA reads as TGTGCCAGCAGTTCCGGACTGTACGAGCAGTACTTC.

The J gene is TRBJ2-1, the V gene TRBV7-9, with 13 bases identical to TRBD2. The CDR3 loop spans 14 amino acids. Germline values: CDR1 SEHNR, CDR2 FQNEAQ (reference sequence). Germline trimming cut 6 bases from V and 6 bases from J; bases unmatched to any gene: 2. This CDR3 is CASRGTSGANEQFF. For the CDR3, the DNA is TGTGCCAGCAGGGGGACTAGCGGGGCCAATGAGCAGTTCTTC.

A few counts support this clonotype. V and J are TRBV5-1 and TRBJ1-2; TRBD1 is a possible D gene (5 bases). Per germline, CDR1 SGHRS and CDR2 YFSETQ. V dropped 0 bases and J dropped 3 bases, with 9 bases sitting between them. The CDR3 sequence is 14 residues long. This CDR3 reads CASSLEGKDYGYTF. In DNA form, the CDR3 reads TGCGCCAGCAGCTTGGAGGGGAAGGACTATGGCTACACCTTC.

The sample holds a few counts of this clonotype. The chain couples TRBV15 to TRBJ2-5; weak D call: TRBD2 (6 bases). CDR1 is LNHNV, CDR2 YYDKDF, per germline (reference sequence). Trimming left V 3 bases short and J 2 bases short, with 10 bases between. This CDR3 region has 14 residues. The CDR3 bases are TGTGCCACCAGCAGCCTCGCGGGACAAGAGACCCAGTACTTC. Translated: CATSSLAGQETQYF.

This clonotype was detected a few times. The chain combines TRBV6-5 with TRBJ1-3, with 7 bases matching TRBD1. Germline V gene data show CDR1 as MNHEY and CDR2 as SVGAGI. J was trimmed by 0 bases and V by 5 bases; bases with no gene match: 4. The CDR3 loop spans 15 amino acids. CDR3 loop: CASSRGQFSGNTIYF. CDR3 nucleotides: TGTGCCAGCAGTAGGGGACAGTTCTCTGGAAACACCATATATTTT.

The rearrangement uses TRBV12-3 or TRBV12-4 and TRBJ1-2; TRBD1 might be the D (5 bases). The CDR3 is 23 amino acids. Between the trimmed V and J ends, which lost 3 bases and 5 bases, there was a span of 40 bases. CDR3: CASSFGGGRGGTGSDGAYYGYTF. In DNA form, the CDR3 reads TGTGCCAGCAGTTTTGGAGGAGGGCGCGGTGGCACAGGCTCCGATGGGGCCTATTATGGCTACACCTTC.

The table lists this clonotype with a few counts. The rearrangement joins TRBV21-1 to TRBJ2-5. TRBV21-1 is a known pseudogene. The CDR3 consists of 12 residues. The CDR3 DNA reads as TGTGCCAGCAGCAAATTTTCGGAGACCCAGTACTTC. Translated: CASSKFSETQYF.

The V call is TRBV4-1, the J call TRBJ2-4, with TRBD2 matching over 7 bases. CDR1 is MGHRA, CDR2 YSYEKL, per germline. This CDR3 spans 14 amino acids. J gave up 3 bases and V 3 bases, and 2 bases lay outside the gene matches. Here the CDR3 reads CASSHPSGKNIQYF. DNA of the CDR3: TGCGCCAGCAGCCACCCTAGCGGCAAAAACATTCAGTACTTC.

This CDR3 reads CASSLSDLATDTQYF. The DNA for the CDR3 is TGTGCCAGCAGTTTGTCCGACCTAGCCACAGATACGCAGTATTTT. V and J are TRBV12-3 or TRBV12-4 and TRBJ2-3; TRBD2 is a possible D gene (5 bases). V was shortened by 3 bases and J by 2 bases, with 12 bases between the two germline ends. The CDR3 covers 15 residues.

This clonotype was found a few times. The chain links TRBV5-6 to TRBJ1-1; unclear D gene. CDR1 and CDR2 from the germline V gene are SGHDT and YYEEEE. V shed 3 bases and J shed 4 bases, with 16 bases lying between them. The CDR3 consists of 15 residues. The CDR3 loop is CASSSQGGWGTEAFF. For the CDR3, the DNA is TGTGCCAGCAGCTCTCAAGGAGGGTGGGGCACTGAAGCTTTCTTT.

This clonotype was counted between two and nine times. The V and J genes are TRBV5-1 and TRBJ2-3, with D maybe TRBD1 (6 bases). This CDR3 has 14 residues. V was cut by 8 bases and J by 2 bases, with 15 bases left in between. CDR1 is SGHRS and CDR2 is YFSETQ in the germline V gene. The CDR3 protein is CASHAGDSTDTQYF. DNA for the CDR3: TGCGCCAGTCACGCAGGGGATTCCACAGATACGCAGTATTTT. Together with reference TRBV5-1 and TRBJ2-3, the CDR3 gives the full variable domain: KAGVTQTPRYLIKTRGQQVTLSCSPISGHRSVSWYQQTPGQGLQFLFEYFSETQRNKGNFPGRFSGRQFSNSRSEMNVSTLELGDSALYLCASHAGDSTDTQYFGPGTRLTVL.

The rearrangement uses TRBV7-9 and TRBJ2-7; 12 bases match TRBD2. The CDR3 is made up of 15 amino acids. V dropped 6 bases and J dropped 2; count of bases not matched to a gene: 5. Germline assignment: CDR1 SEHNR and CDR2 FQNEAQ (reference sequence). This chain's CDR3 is CASRETSGGTYEQYV. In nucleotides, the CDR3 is TGTGCCAGCAGGGAAACTAGCGGGGGGACCTACGAGCAGTACGTC.

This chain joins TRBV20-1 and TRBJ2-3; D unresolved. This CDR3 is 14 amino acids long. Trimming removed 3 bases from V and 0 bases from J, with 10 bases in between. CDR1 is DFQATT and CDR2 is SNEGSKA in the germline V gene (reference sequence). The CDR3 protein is CSASEAVSTDTQYF. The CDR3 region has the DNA TGCAGTGCTAGTGAAGCTGTAAGCACAGATACGCAGTATTTT.

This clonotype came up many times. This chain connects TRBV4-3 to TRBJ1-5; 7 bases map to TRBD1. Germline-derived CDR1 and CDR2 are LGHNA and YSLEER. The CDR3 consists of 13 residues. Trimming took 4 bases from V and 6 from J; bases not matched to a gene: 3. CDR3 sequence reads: CASSPTGIQPQHF. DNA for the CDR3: TGCGCCAGCAGCCCGACAGGGATTCAGCCCCAGCATTTT.

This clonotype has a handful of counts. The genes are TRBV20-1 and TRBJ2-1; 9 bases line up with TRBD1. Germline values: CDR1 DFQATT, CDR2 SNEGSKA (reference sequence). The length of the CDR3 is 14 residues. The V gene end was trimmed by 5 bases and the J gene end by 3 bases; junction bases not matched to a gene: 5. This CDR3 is CSALPGQGYNEQFF. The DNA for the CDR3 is TGCAGTGCTCTACCGGGACAGGGCTACAATGAGCAGTTCTTC.

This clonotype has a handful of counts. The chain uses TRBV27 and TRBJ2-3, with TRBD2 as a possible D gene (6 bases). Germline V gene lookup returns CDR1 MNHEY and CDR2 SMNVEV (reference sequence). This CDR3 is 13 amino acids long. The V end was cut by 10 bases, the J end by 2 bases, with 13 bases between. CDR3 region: CATRGRNTDTQYF. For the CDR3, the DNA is TGTGCCACCAGAGGGAGGAACACAGATACGCAGTATTTT.

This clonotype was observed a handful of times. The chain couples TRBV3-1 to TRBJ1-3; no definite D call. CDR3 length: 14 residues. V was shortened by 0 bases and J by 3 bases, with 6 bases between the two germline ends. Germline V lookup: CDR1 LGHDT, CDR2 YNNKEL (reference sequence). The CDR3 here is CASSQDRSGNTIYF. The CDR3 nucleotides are TGTGCCAGCAGCCAAGACAGAAGTGGAAACACCATATATTTT.

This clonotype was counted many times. DNA for the CDR3: TGTGCCAGCAGCTTAGCGGCCGGGTCCTACGAGCAGTACTTC. Encoded protein: CASSLAAGSYEQYF. The chain is built from TRBV7-8 and TRBJ2-7; D is undetermined. From germline, CDR1 is SGHVS and CDR2 FQNEAQ. Trimming cost V 0 bases and J 1 base, with 7 bases left between them. The CDR3 has 14 amino acids. The full variable domain, completed using reference TRBV7-8 and TRBJ2-7, is GAGVSQSPRYKVAKRGQDVALRCDPISGHVSLFWYQQALGQGPEFLTYFQNEAQLDKSGLPSDRFFAERPEGSVSTLKIQRTQQEDSAVYLCASSLAAGSYEQYFGPGTRLTVT.